This entry lists 10 T cell receptor beta chains sequenced from one sample in a study of blood T cell repertoires in COVID-19. Sequencing was performed with immunoSEQ multiplex PCR; in TCRdb, only in-frame clones are kept and a portion is missing. The repertoire has 100,000 to 150,000 clones, approximately 90% of them found once; the top ten carry under 13%. The sample comprised peripheral blood. All receptors derive from a man aged 50-60 years with acute or convalescent COVID-19.

The V call is TRBV4-2, the J call TRBJ2-3; tentative D call: TRBD1 (6 bases). From germline, CDR1 is LGHNA and CDR2 YNFKEQ. The ends were cut back, 4 bases at V and 4 bases at J, with 9 bases in the middle. This CDR3 region has 13 residues. The CDR3 DNA sequence: TGTGCCAGCAGCCTACAGGGCGCAGATACGCAGTATTTT. This gives the protein CASSLQGADTQYF.

The chain combines TRBV6-5 with TRBJ2-2; TRBD1 matches at 8 bases. Germline CDR1 and CDR2: MNHEY and SVGAGI. The CDR3 has 15 amino acids. V lost 6 bases, J lost 8 bases, and 11 bases stayed unmatched. CDR3 sequence: CASRRDRFSGGELFF. CDR3 bases: TGTGCCAGCAGGAGGGACAGGTTCTCAGGAGGGGAGCTGTTTTTT.

The chain combines TRBV7-2 with TRBJ2-1, with 9 nucleotides matching TRBD2. This CDR3 spans 15 amino acids. CDR1 is SGHTA and CDR2 is FQGNSA in the germline V gene. Germline trimming cut 5 bases from V and 4 bases from J; bases unmatched to any gene: 6. This CDR3 reads CASSLTSGNYNEQFF. The CDR3 DNA reads as TGTGCCAGCAGCCTGACTAGCGGCAATTACAATGAGCAGTTCTTC.

The V and J genes are TRBV4-1 and TRBJ1-2; weak D call: TRBD1 (5 bases). Germline V gene data show CDR1 as MGHRA and CDR2 as YSYEKL. V lost 1 base and J lost 8, with 23 bases in between. CDR3 length: 17 amino acids. CDR3 in DNA: TGCGCCAGCAGCCAAGTTGGCAGGACGGTCCGCTCAGGGGGCTACACCTTC. Translated, it gives CASSQVGRTVRSGGYTF.

This clone was detected only a few times. The rearrangement joins TRBV5-4 to TRBJ2-2; D is unclear. The V end was cut by 2 bases, the J end by 5 bases, with 10 bases between. This CDR3 region has 14 residues. The germline CDR1 and CDR2 sequences are SGHNT and YYREEE (reference sequence). CDR3 DNA: TGTGCCAGCAGCTTCTGGAGTGGGACCGGGGAGCTGTTTTTT. Its protein product is CASSFWSGTGELFF.

The rearrangement joins TRBV5-1 to TRBJ1-1; D perhaps matches TRBD1 (5 bases). Trimming cost V 1 base and J 3 bases, with 13 bases left between them. CDR3 length: 15 amino acids. Germline assignment: CDR1 SGHRS and CDR2 YFSETQ. The CDR3 DNA is TGCGCCAGCAGCTTGTGGGGGGACGTGGACACTGAAGCTTTCTTT. The encoded protein is CASSLWGDVDTEAFF.

The chain recombines TRBV19 with TRBJ1-1; TRBD1 is a possible D gene (6 bases). The V and J ends lost 5 bases and 1 base respectively, with 14 bases between them. This CDR3 is 15 amino acids long. CDR1 is LNHDA, CDR2 SQIVND, per germline (reference sequence). This chain's CDR3 is CASSLRAGANTEAFF. The DNA of the CDR3 is TGTGCCAGTAGTCTGAGGGCAGGGGCGAACACTGAAGCTTTCTTT. The whole variable domain, remainder taken from reference TRBV19 and TRBJ1-1, is DGGITQSPKYLFRKEGQNVTLSCEQNLNHDAMYWYRQDPGQGLRLIYYSQIVNDFQKGDIAEGYSVSREKKESFPLTVTSAQKNPTAFYLCASSLRAGANTEAFFGQGTRLTVV.

This clone was recorded a few times. The chain carries TRBV5-1 and TRBJ1-1, with D possibly matching TRBD1 (5 bases). The CDR3 length is 14 residues. V lost 2 bases and J lost 11, with 19 bases in between. The germline gives CDR1 SGHRS, CDR2 YFSETQ. The CDR3 reads CASSFTPEVGGAFF. In DNA, the CDR3 is TGCGCCAGCAGCTTCACCCCAGAAGTGGGGGGGGCTTTCTTT. The complete variable domain, with remaining parts taken from reference TRBV5-1 and TRBJ1-1, reads KAGVTQTPRYLIKTRGQQVTLSCSPISGHRSVSWYQQTPGQGLQFLFEYFSETQRNKGNFPGRFSGRQFSNSRSEMNVSTLELGDSALYLCASSFTPEVGGAFFGQGTRLTVV.

The chain links TRBV11-3 to TRBJ2-2, with a weak D call TRBD1 (6 bases). The length of the CDR3 is 11 residues. V lost 8 bases, J lost 5 bases, and 6 bases lay in between. Germline V gene lookup returns CDR1 SGHNT and CDR2 YENEEA. CDR3 loop: CASQGTGELFF. CDR3 in DNA: TGTGCCAGCCAGGGGACCGGGGAGCTGTTTTTT.

V is TRBV28 and J is TRBJ2-1; 12 nucleotides agree with TRBD2. The germline V gene encodes CDR1 MDHEN and CDR2 SYDVKM. There are 20 residues in the CDR3. Losses at the gene ends were 4 bases for V and 3 bases for J; bases not matched to a gene: 16. The CDR3 coding sequence is TGTGCCAGCAGTTCCAGACTAGCGGGAGCGTCCCACCCCTTCTACAATGAGCAGTTCTTC. Translating gives CASSSRLAGASHPFYNEQFF. The full variable domain, in which reference TRBV28 and TRBJ2-1 provide the parts outside the CDR3, is DVKVTQSSRYLVKRTGEKVFLECVQDMDHENMFWYRQDPGLGLRLIYFSYDVKMKEKGDIPEGYSVSREKKERFSLILESASTNQTSMYLCASSSRLAGASHPFYNEQFFGPGTRLTVL.